This TCR beta chain came from a study of blood T cells in healthy people across ages. Broader study findings: Researchers judged that diversity estimates from one million T cells fell short of true values.

About this clonotype itself: The target antigen is unknown. One end of the junction does not line up with germline, which may come from a read error.

PCR was performed a second time for about 6 to 12 cycles using a sample-barcoded 5' primer and a J-beta primer mix. Sequencing of every sample gave 2.5 million or more CDR3-containing paired-end reads. TCRdb ran MiXCR on the 5' RACE reads and lists one entry per CDR3 protein. The sample contains about 970,000 distinct CDR3 sequences, roughly 47% of which appear only once. The germline gives CDR1 LGHNA, CDR2 YNFKEQ. The CDR3 extends over 17 amino acids. The TCR originated in an older woman in good health. V usage is TRBV4-2 and J usage is TRBJ2-3; 7 nucleotides match TRBD2. Sequencing was performed on blood. CDR3 nucleotide sequence: TGTGCCAGCAGTCAAGAGGCAAGCGGGGTCCGTGGCGATACGCAGTATTTT. Encoded protein: CASSQEASGVRGDTQYF.